Ten or more counts support the clone carrying this TCR beta chain. What it binds is unknown. These data are taken from a study of early T cells in non-severe SARS-CoV-2 infection. Study outcomes and limitations: VDJdb-based annotation leaned toward anti-spike CD8 responses and missed private and CD4 specificities.

The CDR3 contains 12 residues. In the library, individual cDNA molecules carried attached unique molecular identifiers. TCRdb re-called the 5' RACE reads through MiXCR, storing one row per CDR3 protein. Of over 90,000 distinct CDR3 sequences listed, roughly 14% are singletons. V and J are TRBV21-1 and TRBJ1-2; TRBD1, the D gene given by the table, was not confirmed from the DNA. TRBV21-1 is a pseudogene segment. The clonotype comes from an adult who was a healthcare worker with PCR-confirmed SARS-CoV-2 infection or an uninfected control (not recorded which). The source material was whole blood. The CDR3 region is CASSRQGYGYTF. The CDR3 coding sequence is TGTGCCAGCAGCCGACAGGGGTATGGCTACACCTTC.